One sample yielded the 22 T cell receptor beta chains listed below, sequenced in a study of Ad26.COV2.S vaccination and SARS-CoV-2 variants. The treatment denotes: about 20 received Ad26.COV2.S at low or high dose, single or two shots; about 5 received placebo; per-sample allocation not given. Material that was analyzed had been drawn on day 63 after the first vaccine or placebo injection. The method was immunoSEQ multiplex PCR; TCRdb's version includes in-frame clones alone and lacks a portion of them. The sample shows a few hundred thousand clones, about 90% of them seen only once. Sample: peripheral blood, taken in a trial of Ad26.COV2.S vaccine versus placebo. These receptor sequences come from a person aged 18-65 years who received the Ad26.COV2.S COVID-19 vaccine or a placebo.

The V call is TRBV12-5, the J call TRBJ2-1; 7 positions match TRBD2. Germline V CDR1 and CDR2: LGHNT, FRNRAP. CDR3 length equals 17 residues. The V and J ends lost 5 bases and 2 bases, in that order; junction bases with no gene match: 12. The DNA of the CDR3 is TGTGCTAGTGGTCCCCCATGGGGCGGGAGTCCCTACAATGAGCAGTTCTTC. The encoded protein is CASGPPWGGSPYNEQFF.

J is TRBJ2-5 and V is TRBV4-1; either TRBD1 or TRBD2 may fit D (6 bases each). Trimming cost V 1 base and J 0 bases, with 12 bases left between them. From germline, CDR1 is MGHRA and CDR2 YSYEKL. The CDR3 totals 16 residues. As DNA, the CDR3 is TGCGCCAGCAGCCAAGCGGGGGCCAGTGACCAAGAGACCCAGTACTTC. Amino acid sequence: CASSQAGASDQETQYF.

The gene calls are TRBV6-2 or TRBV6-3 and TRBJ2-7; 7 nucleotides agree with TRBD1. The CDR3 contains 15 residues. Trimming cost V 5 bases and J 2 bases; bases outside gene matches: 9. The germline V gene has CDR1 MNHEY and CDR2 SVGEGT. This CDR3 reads CASSTSGTDPYEQYV. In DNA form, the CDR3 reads TGTGCCAGCAGTACTTCCGGGACAGACCCCTACGAGCAGTACGTC.

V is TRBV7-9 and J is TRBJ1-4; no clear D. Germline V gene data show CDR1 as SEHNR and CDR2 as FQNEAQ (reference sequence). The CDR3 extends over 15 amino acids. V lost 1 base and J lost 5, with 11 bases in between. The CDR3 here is CASSLVLGENEKLFF. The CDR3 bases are TGTGCCAGCAGCTTAGTACTCGGGGAAAATGAAAAACTGTTTTTT.

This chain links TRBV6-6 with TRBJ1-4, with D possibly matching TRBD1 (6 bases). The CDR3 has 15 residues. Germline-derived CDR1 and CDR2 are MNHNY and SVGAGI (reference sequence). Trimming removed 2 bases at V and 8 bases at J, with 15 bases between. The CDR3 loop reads CASSYGTTGAEKLFF. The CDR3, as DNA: TGTGCCAGCAGTTACGGGACAACCGGGGCGGAAAAACTGTTTTTT.

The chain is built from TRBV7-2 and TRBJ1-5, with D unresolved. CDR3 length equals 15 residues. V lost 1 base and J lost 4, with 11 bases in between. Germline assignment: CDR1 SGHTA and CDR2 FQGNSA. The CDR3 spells CASSLVGSVNQPQHF. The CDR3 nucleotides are TGTGCCAGCAGCTTAGTAGGCAGTGTAAATCAGCCCCAGCATTTT.

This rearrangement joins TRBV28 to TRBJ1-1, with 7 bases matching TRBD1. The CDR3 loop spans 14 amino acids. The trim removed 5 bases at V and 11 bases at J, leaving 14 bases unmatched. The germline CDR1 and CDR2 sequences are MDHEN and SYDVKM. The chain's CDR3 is CASSPPRGVLAAFF. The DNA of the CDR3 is TGTGCCAGCAGTCCGCCCAGGGGGGTTCTTGCGGCTTTCTTT.

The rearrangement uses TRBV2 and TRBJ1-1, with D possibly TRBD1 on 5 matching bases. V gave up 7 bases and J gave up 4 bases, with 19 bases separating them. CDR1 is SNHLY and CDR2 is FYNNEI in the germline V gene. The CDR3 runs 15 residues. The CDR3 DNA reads TGTGCCAGCACCGTCGCTCGGGGGAGTAGCACTGAAGCTTTCTTT. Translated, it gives CASTVARGSSTEAFF.

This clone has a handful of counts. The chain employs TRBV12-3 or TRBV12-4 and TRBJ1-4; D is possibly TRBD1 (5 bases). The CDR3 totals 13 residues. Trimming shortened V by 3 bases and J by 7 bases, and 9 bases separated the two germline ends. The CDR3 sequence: CASSFSRAEKLFF. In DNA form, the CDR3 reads TGTGCCAGCAGTTTTAGCAGGGCTGAAAAACTGTTTTTT.

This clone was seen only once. The chain's CDR3 is CASGFESRGEGANYGYTF. The CDR3 nucleotides read TGTGCTAGTGGTTTTGAATCGAGAGGAGAAGGAGCTAACTATGGCTACACCTTC. V usage is TRBV12-5 and J usage is TRBJ1-2; no clear D. The germline V gene encodes CDR1 LGHNT and CDR2 FRNRAP. The CDR3 has 18 residues. V was pared by 3 bases and J by 0 bases, with 20 bases between. The whole variable domain, filled in from reference TRBV12-5 and TRBJ1-2, reads DARVTQTPRHKVTEMGQEVTMRCQPILGHNTVFWYRQTMMQGLELLAYFRNRAPLDDSGMPKDRFSAEMPDATLATLKIQPSEPRDSAVYFCASGFESRGEGANYGYTFGSGTRLTVV.

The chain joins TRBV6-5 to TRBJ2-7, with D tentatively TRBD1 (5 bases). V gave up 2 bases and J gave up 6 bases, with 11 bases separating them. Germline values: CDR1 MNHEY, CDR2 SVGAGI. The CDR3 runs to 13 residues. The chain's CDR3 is CASSYADIGEQYF. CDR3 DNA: TGTGCCAGCAGTTACGCGGACATCGGCGAGCAGTACTTC.

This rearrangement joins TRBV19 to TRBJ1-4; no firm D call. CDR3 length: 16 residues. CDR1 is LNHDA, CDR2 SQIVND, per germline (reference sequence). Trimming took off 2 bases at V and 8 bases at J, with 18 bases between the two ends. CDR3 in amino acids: CASSISTVVMFEKLFF. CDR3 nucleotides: TGTGCCAGTAGTATATCCACGGTTGTGATGTTCGAAAAACTGTTTTTT.

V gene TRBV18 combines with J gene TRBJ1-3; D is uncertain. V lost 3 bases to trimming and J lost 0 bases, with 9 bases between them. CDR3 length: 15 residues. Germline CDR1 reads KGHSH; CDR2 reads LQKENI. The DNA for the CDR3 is TGTGCCAGCTCACCGGAACAGAACTCTGGAAACACCATATATTTT. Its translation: CASSPEQNSGNTIYF.

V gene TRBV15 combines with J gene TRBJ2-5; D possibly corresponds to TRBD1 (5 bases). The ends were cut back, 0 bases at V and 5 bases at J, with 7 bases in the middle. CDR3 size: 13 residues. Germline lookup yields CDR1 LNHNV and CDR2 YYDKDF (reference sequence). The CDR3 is CATSRDKGETQYF. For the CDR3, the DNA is TGTGCCACCAGCAGAGATAAGGGGGAGACCCAGTACTTC.

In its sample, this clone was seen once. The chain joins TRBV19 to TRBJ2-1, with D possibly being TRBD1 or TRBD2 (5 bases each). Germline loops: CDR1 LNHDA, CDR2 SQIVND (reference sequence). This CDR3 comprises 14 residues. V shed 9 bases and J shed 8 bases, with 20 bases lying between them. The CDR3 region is CASNPGTSVYEQFF. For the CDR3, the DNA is TGTGCCAGCAACCCCGGGACCTCGGTTTATGAGCAGTTCTTC.

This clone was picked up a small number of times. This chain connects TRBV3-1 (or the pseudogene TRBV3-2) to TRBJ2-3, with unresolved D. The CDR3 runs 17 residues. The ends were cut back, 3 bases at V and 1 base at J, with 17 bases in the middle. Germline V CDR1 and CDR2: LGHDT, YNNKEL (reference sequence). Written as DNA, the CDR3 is TGTGCCAGCAGCCACGCGACATGGGGTGGAGGCACAGATACGCAGTATTTT. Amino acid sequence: CASSHATWGGGTDTQYF.

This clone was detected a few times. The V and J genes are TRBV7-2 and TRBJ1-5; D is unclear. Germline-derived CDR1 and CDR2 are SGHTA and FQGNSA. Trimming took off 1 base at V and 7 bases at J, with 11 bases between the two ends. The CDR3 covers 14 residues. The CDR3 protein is CASSLGGVKQPQHF. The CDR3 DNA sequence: TGTGCCAGCAGCTTAGGGGGAGTAAAACAGCCCCAGCATTTT.

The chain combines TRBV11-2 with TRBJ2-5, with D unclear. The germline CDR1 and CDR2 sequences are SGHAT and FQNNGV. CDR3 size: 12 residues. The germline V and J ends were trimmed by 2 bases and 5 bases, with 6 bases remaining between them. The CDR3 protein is CASSLPGETQYF. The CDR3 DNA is TGTGCCAGCAGCTTACCTGGGGAGACCCAGTACTTC.

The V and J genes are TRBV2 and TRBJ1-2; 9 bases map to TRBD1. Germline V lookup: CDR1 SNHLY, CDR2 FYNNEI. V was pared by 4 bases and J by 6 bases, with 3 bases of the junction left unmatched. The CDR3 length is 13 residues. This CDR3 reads CASSVGTGNGYTF. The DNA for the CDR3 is TGTGCCAGCAGTGTTGGGACAGGGAATGGCTACACCTTC.

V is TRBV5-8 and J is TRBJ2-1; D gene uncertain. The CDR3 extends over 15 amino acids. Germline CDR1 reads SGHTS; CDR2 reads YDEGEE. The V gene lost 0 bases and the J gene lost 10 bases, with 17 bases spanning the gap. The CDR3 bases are TGTGCCAGCAGCTTGGCTATCCCCTACATTAGCGAGCAGTTCTTC. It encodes CASSLAIPYISEQFF.

CDR3 loop: CASSLDREAPGNTIYF. The CDR3 DNA sequence: TGCGCCAGCAGCTTGGACAGGGAAGCCCCTGGAAACACCATATATTTT. The gene calls are TRBV5-1 and TRBJ1-3; tentative D call: TRBD1 (6 bases). CDR1 is SGHRS, CDR2 YFSETQ, per germline. Trimming shortened V by 0 bases and J by 2 bases, and 12 bases separated the two germline ends. This CDR3 is built from 16 residues.

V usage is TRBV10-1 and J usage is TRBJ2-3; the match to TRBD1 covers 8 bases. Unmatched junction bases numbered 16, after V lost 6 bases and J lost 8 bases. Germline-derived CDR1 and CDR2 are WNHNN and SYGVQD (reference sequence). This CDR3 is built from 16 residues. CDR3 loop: CASRKDRGPIICTQYF. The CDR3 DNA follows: TGCGCCAGCAGGAAAGACAGGGGCCCAATCATTTGTACGCAGTATTTT.